The 6 T cell receptor beta chains reported below all come from one sample, sequenced in a study of vaccination effects on CD4 cells after COVID-19. Generated by immunoSEQ multiplex PCR, the TCRdb table keeps only in-frame clones and is missing some. This table has 65,000 to 85,000 clones, 80% appearing once. Within the ViraFEST assay, antigen-specific CD4+ T cells underwent expansion with viral peptide pools prior to sequencing. Subsequent to 10 days of culture, CD4+ T cells were isolated. Nobody among the vaccine recipients had prior SARS-CoV-2 infection (nucleocapsid antibodies were negative). Their antigen targets remain unknown. Sequenced here: CD4+ T cells from PBMCs cultured with SARS-CoV-2 spike peptides, sampled before COVID-19 vaccination. The receptors were sampled from a human donor who received a COVID-19 vaccine.

V gene TRBV4-2 combines with J gene TRBJ1-4, with a tentative D call TRBD1 (5 bases). Deletions cut 0 bases from V and 4 bases from J, with 9 bases between. Germline CDR1 reads LGHNA; CDR2 reads YNFKEQ. This CDR3 comprises 15 residues. CDR3: CASSQDWGYNEKLFF. DNA for the CDR3: TGTGCCAGCAGCCAAGATTGGGGGTATAATGAAAAACTGTTTTTT.

V usage is TRBV23-1 and J usage is TRBJ1-3; D call uncertain. TRBV23-1 is placed among ORFs of uncertain function. V shed 4 bases and J shed 0 bases, with 4 bases lying between them. This CDR3 has 13 amino acids. The CDR3 is CASSPFSGNTIYF. The CDR3, as DNA: TGCGCCAGCAGTCCCTTCTCTGGAAACACCATATATTTT.

This chain connects TRBV9 to TRBJ1-3; 10 bases are shared with TRBD1. Germline loops: CDR1 SGDLS, CDR2 YYNGEE. The V segment lost 0 bases and the J segment 3 bases; nucleotides outside the gene matches: 3. The CDR3 is 16 amino acids. CDR3 in DNA: TGTGCCAGCAGCGTAGGGGGGACAGGGGTTGGAAACACCATATATTTT. This gives the protein CASSVGGTGVGNTIYF.

V and J are TRBV27 and TRBJ2-7, with 8 bases matching TRBD1. Germline V gives CDR1 MNHEY, CDR2 SMNVEV (reference sequence). The CDR3 totals 16 residues. Germline trimming cut 6 bases from V and 3 bases from J; bases unmatched to any gene: 13. CDR3 sequence reads: CASRGQGQLNYYEQYV. The CDR3 bases are TGTGCCAGCAGAGGACAGGGACAATTAAATTACTACGAGCAGTACGTC.

The chain has TRBV6-2 or TRBV6-3 and TRBJ1-6; unclear D gene. The V and J ends lost 5 bases and 4 bases respectively, with 9 bases between them. The germline V gene encodes CDR1 MNHEY and CDR2 SVGEGT. This CDR3 contains 14 residues. The CDR3 DNA is TGTGCCAGCAGTCTCAGAGAGTATAATTCACCCCTCCACTTT. Translated: CASSLREYNSPLHF.

The chain uses TRBV19 and TRBJ1-2; no clear D. The germline V and J ends were trimmed by 4 bases and 5 bases, with 23 bases remaining between them. The germline V gene has CDR1 LNHDA and CDR2 SQIVND (reference sequence). The CDR3 has 17 residues. DNA of the CDR3: TGTGCCAGTAGTACTACCTACGGGGAGACTGCGGTATATGGCTACACCTTC. Its translation is CASSTTYGETAVYGYTF.